This T cell receptor (beta chain) was identified during a study of blood T cell repertoires in COVID-19. TCRdb's table, derived via immunoSEQ multiplex PCR, lists solely in-frame clones and lacks some. Of around 300,000 clones listed, roughly 90% are singletons. This TCR was recovered from a woman aged 60-75 years who had recovered from COVID-19. Specimen: PBMCs or T cells enriched from blood (not recorded which).

The CDR3 bases are TGTGCCAGCAGTTTAATAGGGACAGGGAACACCGGGGAGCTGTTTTTT. It translates to CASSLIGTGNTGELFF. The rearrangement uses TRBV28 and TRBJ2-2; TRBD1 matches 8 bases. CDR1 and CDR2 from the germline V gene are MDHEN and SYDVKM. Trimming at V came to 2 bases and at J to 1 base, leaving 3 bases not matched to a gene. The CDR3 sequence is 16 residues long.